The clone carrying this T cell receptor (beta chain) was picked up one time. Antigen: not known. PCR used 60 Vbeta primers and 13 Jbeta primers. Generated by immunoSEQ multiplex PCR, the TCRdb table keeps only in-frame clones and is missing some. The sample lists around 160,000 clones, approximately 71% occurring once. This sample stems from a study of cytomegalovirus exposure and HLA in healthy donors. The study, taken as a whole, reports: In a later analysis, TCR beta V- and J-gene trimming showed a link to a missense DCLRE1C variant. Earlier analysis found most TCR beta V segments productive about 87% or about 30% of the time.

This CDR3 region has 15 residues. Trimming removed 4 bases from V and 1 base from J, with 13 bases in between. Germline CDR1 is SGDLS and CDR2 is YYNGEE. The TCR sequence derives from a male donor in good health and CMV-seronegative. The sample comprised PBMCs. This sequence joins TRBV9 and TRBJ2-3, with a possible D match to TRBD1 (6 bases). The CDR3 region is CASSPSWGRTDTQYF. CDR3 coding DNA: TGTGCCAGCAGCCCATCATGGGGGCGCACAGATACGCAGTATTTT.